Listed here is a single T cell receptor (beta chain). Its antigen remains unidentified. Base qualities are not recorded, but no much larger clone differs from it by a single base. The data are from a study of graft-versus-host responses after intestinal transplantation (dated by TCRdb to 2020 to 2022). Describing the broader study: Multivisceral, liver-intestinal, or isolated intestinal transplants were received by the recipients. All recipients received anti-thymocyte globulin induction followed by maintenance tacrolimus and steroids for two to four years. Graft-versus-host and host-versus-graft alloreactive T cell clones were tracked in the graft, circulation and bone marrow after intestinal transplantation using bulk TCR-beta CDR3 sequencing. To identify alloreactive clones, pre-transplant mixed lymphocyte reaction products were sequenced and then compared with unstimulated pre-transplant donor and recipient T cells. Of the roughly 24 intestinal transplant recipients enrolled in the cohort, one of whom was a retransplant, a few patients without pretransplant specimens were excluded. A peak of at least 4% donor T cells among recipient peripheral blood mononuclear cells was the definition used for donor T cell macrochimerism. Instead of going to the commercial service, samples from a few later patients were sequenced in-house on an Illumina MiSeq and processed with MiXCR.

Libraries were constructed by the immunoSEQ multiplex PCR assay. High-throughput TCR-beta CDR3 sequencing of genomic DNA from most patients was performed by Adaptive Biotechnologies. Under the source paper's analysis protocol: TCR sequencing data were retrieved from Adaptive's ImmunoSEQ software for 15 to 20 patients, whereas a few other patients were processed with MiXCR and VDJtools. CDR3 nucleotide sequences shared between donor and recipient were removed because the origin of such sequences could not be assigned. At least 2-fold expansion over unstimulated cells and a minimum CFSE-low frequency of 0.002% (template counts) or 0.001% (read counts) were required for clones to be classified as alloreactive. A clone was considered mappable if detected in the sequenced pre-transplant spleen, lymph node, or MLR CFSE-low populations of the donor or recipient. Cumulative frequency of alloreactive clones was calculated as a percentage of all sequences weighted by copy number. What TCRdb holds here is the immuneACCESS table cut down to in-frame rearrangements. Part of the clones is not present; checked against another copy, under half of the missing clones reflect an unresolved V gene, and the others are unexplained. V and J calls plus clone size are reproduced from that table; the DNA served to infer D and trimming. The sample yields around 92,000 clones; 86% were counted once. The ten biggest clones cover approximately 1.4% of the sample.

Findings and caveats that apply to the study as a whole: Early after transplant, peak levels of circulating GvH clones were found to be associated with declines in HvG clones. In the allografts of patients with donor T cell macrochimerism, GvH to HvG T cell clonal ratios were high. The conclusions were limited by the relatively low number and heterogeneity of the intestinal transplant patients. GvH clones were detected in recipient bone marrow, and some appeared earlier in ileal mucosa or blood, consistent with an intestinal mucosal origin.

Blood samples were collected up to 4 times in the first month after transplant and then at least monthly when available. This receptor was taken from a human patient who received an intestinal transplant, so some T cells may come from the graft donor. The sequences come from PBMCs, collected 255 days after intestinal transplant.

The CDR3 is CASSDEREEGLNYGYTF. The nucleotide sequence reads as follows: TGTGCCAGCAGTGATGAGAGGGAGGAAGGGCTTAACTATGGCTACACCTTC. Recombination joined TRBV6-1 with TRBJ1-2, with the D gene too uncertain to name. Taken from cysteine to phenylalanine, the CDR3 has 17 residues. The CDR3 DNA has 51 bases and is translated from base 1. The germline V gene specifies MNHNS as CDR1 and SASEGT as CDR2. Cut back by 3 bases and 1 base, the V and J ends lie 18 bases apart.